This T cell receptor (beta chain) was captured by sequencing in a study of blood T cell repertoires in COVID-19. The overall study: Both acute and convalescent COVID-19 samples were obtained from the United States, Italy and Spain. T cells, B-cell-depleted T cells, or PBMCs provided the cDNA or gDNA that served as material.

CDR1 is SGHAT, CDR2 FQNNGV, per germline. There are 12 residues in the CDR3. The V and J ends lost 2 bases and 7 bases respectively, with 6 bases between them. TCRdb's table, derived via immunoSEQ multiplex PCR, lists solely in-frame clones and lacks some. The sample holds 400,000 to 450,000 clones, around 91% seen once. The sequencing input was peripheral blood. The sequence was obtained from a woman between 35 and 50 years old with COVID-19, enrolled during active disease. This sequence joins TRBV11-2 and TRBJ2-1; no reliable D call. The CDR3 DNA is TGTGCCAGCAGCTTACTCCGGAATGAGCAGTTCTTC. As protein: CASSLLRNEQFF. The full variable domain, in which reference TRBV11-2 and TRBJ2-1 provide the parts outside the CDR3, is EAGVAQSPRYKIIEKRQSVAFWCNPISGHATLYWYQQILGQGPKLLIQFQNNGVVDDSQLPKDRFSAERLKGVDSTLKIQPAKLEDSAVYLCASSLLRNEQFFGPGTRLTVL.